These 18 T cell receptor beta chains originate from one sample sequenced in a study of shared clonotypes between healthy human individuals. Only in-frame clones appear in the TCRdb table, and some are missing; sequencing was by immunoSEQ multiplex PCR. This repertoire shows over a million clones, approximately 80% found once; its top ten account for 0.52%. Sequencing was carried out using memory CD4+ T cells from PBMCs. Subset: CD45RA-negative fraction. These receptors originate from a young man in good health. Some clones in this sample may be carry-over from other donors' samples.

The chain's CDR3 is CASSIGNGGEPQHF. Here the CDR3 DNA reads TGTGCCAGTAGTATAGGAAACGGGGGTGAGCCCCAGCATTTT. The chain couples TRBV19 to TRBJ1-5, with D perhaps TRBD1 (5 bases). Germline V lookup: CDR1 LNHDA, CDR2 SQIVND (reference sequence). The CDR3 has 14 amino acids. V lost 1 base and J 8 bases, leaving 12 bases between the germline ends.

V gene TRBV23-1 combines with J gene TRBJ1-1; D is uncertain. TRBV23-1 is known as an ORF, though its function is uncertain. With 4 bases removed from V and 1 base from J, the gap between germline ends came to 10 bases. The CDR3 is 14 amino acids. This chain's CDR3 is CASSLGIKNTEAFF. The CDR3 coding sequence is TGCGCCAGCAGTCTCGGGATCAAGAACACTGAAGCTTTCTTT.

The rearrangement uses TRBV18 and TRBJ1-3; 8 nucleotides line up with TRBD1. This CDR3 contains 17 residues. J was trimmed by 0 bases and V by 5 bases; bases with no gene match: 9. Germline values: CDR1 KGHSH, CDR2 LQKENI. The chain's CDR3 is CASSEGQAGFSGNTIYF. CDR3 coding DNA: TGTGCCAGCTCAGAGGGACAGGCGGGATTCTCTGGAAACACCATATATTTT.

V usage is TRBV10-3 and J usage is TRBJ2-1; D possibly corresponds to TRBD2 (5 bases). The germline gives CDR1 ENHRY, CDR2 SYGVKD. The CDR3 spans 12 residues. V was clipped by 4 bases and J by 6 bases, with 7 bases between them. The CDR3 DNA sequence: TGTGCCATCAGTGCTCTAGCCAATGAGCAGTTCTTC. It encodes CAISALANEQFF.

This chain connects TRBV7-3 to TRBJ1-1; D might be TRBD1 (6 bases). The CDR3 has 14 amino acids. Germline loops: CDR1 SGHTA, CDR2 FQGTGA. V was cut by 3 bases and J by 1 base, with 9 bases left in between. CDR3 protein: CASSFSTGNTEAFF. The CDR3 coding sequence is TGTGCCAGCAGCTTCTCGACAGGGAACACTGAAGCTTTCTTT.

This clone was seen more than once but under ten times. The J gene is TRBJ1-1, the V gene TRBV5-1, with 9 bases aligning to TRBD1. Germline V gene sequence: CDR1 SGHRS, CDR2 YFSETQ. The CDR3 sequence is 15 residues long. With V trimmed by 4 bases and J by 4 bases, 8 bases remained unmatched. DNA for the CDR3: TGCGCCAGCAGCAAAGGGACAGGGATTGGCACTGAAGCTTTCTTT. Translating gives CASSKGTGIGTEAFF.

The CDR3 DNA sequence: TGTGCCAGCAGCGTAGTCCGGCGGGAGAGAGGAGATACGCAGTATTTT. As protein: CASSVVRRERGDTQYF. The genes are TRBV9 and TRBJ2-3, with TRBD2 matching over 7 bases. V gave up 0 bases and J gave up 5 bases; unmatched junction bases: 9. This CDR3 has 16 residues. CDR1 and CDR2 (germline): SGDLS, YYNGEE.

The chain is built from TRBV4-2 and TRBJ1-5; D is uncertain. Per the germline V gene, CDR1 is LGHNA and CDR2 is YNFKEQ. The CDR3 loop spans 16 amino acids. Trimming cost V 1 base and J 4 bases, with 14 bases left between them. CDR3 coding DNA: TGTGCCAGCAGCCAAGGGGCGGAGGGTAGAAATCAGCCCCAGCATTTT. Protein sequence: CASSQGAEGRNQPQHF.

This chain joins TRBV5-1 and TRBJ1-3; D is unresolved. The CDR3 has 16 amino acids. The V end was cut by 0 bases, the J end by 1 base, with 11 bases between. CDR1 is SGHRS, CDR2 YFSETQ, per germline. The CDR3 loop is CASSLESGRSGNTIYF. The CDR3 DNA reads TGCGCCAGCAGCTTGGAGTCGGGGAGGTCTGGAAACACCATATATTTT.

The genes are TRBV30 and TRBJ2-1; 10 positions agree with TRBD1. CDR1 and CDR2 (germline): GTSNPN, SVGIG (reference sequence). CDR3 length: 14 residues. The trim removed 8 bases at V and 4 bases at J, leaving 8 bases unmatched. The CDR3: CAGRQGASYNEQFF. CDR3 sequence (DNA): TGTGCCGGAAGACAGGGGGCCAGTTACAATGAGCAGTTCTTC.

For this clone: Its ends do not fully match the called genes, so a read error is possible. This chain uses TRBV2 with TRBJ2-7; 10 bases fit TRBD1. In germline, CDR1 is SNHLY, CDR2 FYNNEI. This CDR3 region has 13 residues. CDR3 sequence: CASTRTGGSWVHF. CDR3 nucleotides: TGTGCCAGCACTCGGACAGGGGGGAGTTGGGTCCACTTC.

The sample holds a few counts of this clone. J is TRBJ2-1 and V is TRBV7-9, with TRBD1 identical over 10 bases. CDR3 length: 15 amino acids. The V gene's germline CDR1 is SEHNR and CDR2 FQNEAQ (reference sequence). After removal of 5 bases from V and 9 bases from J, the junction contained 10 bases not matched to a gene. The DNA for the CDR3 is TGTGCCAGCAGCATCGGAGGGGGACAGGGGACTGAGCAGTTCTTC. This sequence encodes CASSIGGGQGTEQFF. The whole variable domain, remainder taken from reference TRBV7-9 and TRBJ2-1, is DTGVSQNPRHKITKRGQNVTFRCDPISEHNRLYWYRQTLGQGPEFLTYFQNEAQLEKSRLLSDRFSAERPKGSFSTLEIQRTEQGDSAMYLCASSIGGGQGTEQFFGPGTRLTVL.

This clone was counted once. Additional DNA sequences in this sample encode the identical CDR3. The chain recombines TRBV5-1 with TRBJ1-1; tentatively, D is TRBD1 (5 bases). Germline V gene sequence: CDR1 SGHRS, CDR2 YFSETQ. Trimming left V 2 bases short and J 5 bases short, with 13 bases between. This CDR3 has 14 residues. CDR3 residues: CASSFTGVGTEAFF. The CDR3, as DNA: TGCGCCAGCAGCTTTACAGGAGTGGGAACTGAAGCTTTCTTT.

Comments on this clone: The same CDR3 is also encoded by other DNA sequences in this sample. The chain recombines TRBV5-1 with TRBJ2-3; 7 bases fit TRBD2. The germline gives CDR1 SGHRS, CDR2 YFSETQ. The ends lost 4 bases at V and 0 bases at J; junction bases unmatched: 8. The CDR3 has 16 amino acids. The CDR3, as DNA: TGCGCCAGCAGCCTCGGGCTAGCGGAGAGCACAGATACGCAGTATTTT. Its protein is CASSLGLAESTDTQYF.

This clone was seen more than once but under ten times. The chain combines TRBV30 with TRBJ2-7; D not certain. The CDR3 is 12 amino acids. Trimming removed 2 bases from V and 2 bases from J, with 7 bases in between. Germline CDR1 reads GTSNPN; CDR2 reads SVGIG (reference sequence). As DNA, the CDR3 is TGTGCCTGGAGTCCCCCAGCCTACGAGCAGTACTTC. Its translation is CAWSPPAYEQYF.

This chain joins TRBV7-9 and TRBJ1-5, with 8 bases aligning to TRBD1. V was pared by 3 bases and J by 7 bases, with 14 bases of the junction left unmatched. The CDR3 length is 17 residues. Looked up from germline, CDR1 is SEHNR and CDR2 is FQNEAQ (reference sequence). CDR3 coding DNA: TGTGCCAGCAGCTTGTCCGAACGGACAGGGAGGCTCCAGCCCCAGCATTTT. It encodes CASSLSERTGRLQPQHF.

The chain couples TRBV5-4 to TRBJ2-3; 11 bases agree with TRBD2. Germline CDR1 is SGHNT and CDR2 is YYREEE (reference sequence). V lost 3 bases to trimming and J lost 4 bases; unmatched junction nucleotides: 10. CDR3 length equals 17 residues. CDR3 residues: CASSYELAGGPSDTQYF. The DNA of the CDR3 is TGTGCCAGCAGCTATGAGTTAGCGGGAGGGCCGTCAGATACGCAGTATTTT. The variable domain in full, completed from reference TRBV5-4 and TRBJ2-3, reads ETGVTQSPTHLIKTRGQQVTLRCSSQSGHNTVSWYQQALGQGPQFIFQYYREEENGRGNFPPRFSGLQFPNYSSELNVNALELDDSALYLCASSYELAGGPSDTQYFGPGTRLTVL.

The chain couples TRBV7-2 to TRBJ2-1, with a possible D match to TRBD2 (6 bases). CDR1 SGHTA and CDR2 FQGNSA come from the germline V gene. The CDR3 runs to 15 residues. Trimming left V 4 bases short and J 0 bases short, with 10 bases between. This CDR3 is CASSSSGLSYNEQFF. The DNA of the CDR3 is TGTGCCAGCAGCTCATCGGGACTCTCCTACAATGAGCAGTTCTTC.